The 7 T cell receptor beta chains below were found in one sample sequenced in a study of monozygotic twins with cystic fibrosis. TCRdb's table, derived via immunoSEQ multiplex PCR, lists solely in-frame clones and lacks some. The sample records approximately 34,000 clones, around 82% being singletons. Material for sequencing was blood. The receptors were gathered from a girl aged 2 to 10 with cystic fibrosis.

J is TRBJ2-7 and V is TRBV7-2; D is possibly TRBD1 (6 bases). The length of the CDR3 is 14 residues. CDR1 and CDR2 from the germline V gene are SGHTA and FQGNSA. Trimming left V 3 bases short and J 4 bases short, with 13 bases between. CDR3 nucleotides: TGTGCCAGCAGCTTTGACAGGTCGGCGTACGAGCAGTACTTC. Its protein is CASSFDRSAYEQYF.

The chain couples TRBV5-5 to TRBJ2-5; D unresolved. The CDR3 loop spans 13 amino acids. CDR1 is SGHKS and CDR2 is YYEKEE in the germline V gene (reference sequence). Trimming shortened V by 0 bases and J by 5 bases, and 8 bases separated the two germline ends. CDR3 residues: CASSLETWETQYF. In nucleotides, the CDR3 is TGTGCCAGCAGCTTGGAGACTTGGGAGACCCAGTACTTC.

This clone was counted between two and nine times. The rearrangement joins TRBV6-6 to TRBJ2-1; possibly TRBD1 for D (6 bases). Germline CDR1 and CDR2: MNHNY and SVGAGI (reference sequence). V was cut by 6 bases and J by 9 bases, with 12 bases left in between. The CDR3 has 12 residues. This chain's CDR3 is CASRHRVSEQFF. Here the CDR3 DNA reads TGTGCCAGCAGGCACAGGGTTTCTGAGCAGTTCTTC.

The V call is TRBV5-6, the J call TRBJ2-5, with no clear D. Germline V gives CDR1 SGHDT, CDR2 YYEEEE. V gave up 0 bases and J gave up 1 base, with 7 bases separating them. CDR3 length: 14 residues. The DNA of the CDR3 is TGTGCCAGCAGCTTGGTTCTCTCCCAAGAGACCCAGTACTTC. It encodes CASSLVLSQETQYF. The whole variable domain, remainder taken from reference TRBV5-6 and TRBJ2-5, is DAGVTQSPTHLIKTRGQQVTLRCSPKSGHDTVSWYQQALGQGPQFIFQYYEEEERQRGNFPDRFSGHQFPNYSSELNVNALLLGDSALYLCASSLVLSQETQYFGPGTRLLVL.

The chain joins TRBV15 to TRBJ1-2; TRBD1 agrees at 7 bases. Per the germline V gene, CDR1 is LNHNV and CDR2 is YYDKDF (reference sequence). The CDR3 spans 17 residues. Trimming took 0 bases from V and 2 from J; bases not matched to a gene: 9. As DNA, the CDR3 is TGTGCCACCAGCAGAGATAAGGTTGGGACAGTCAACTATGGCTACACCTTC. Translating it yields CATSRDKVGTVNYGYTF.

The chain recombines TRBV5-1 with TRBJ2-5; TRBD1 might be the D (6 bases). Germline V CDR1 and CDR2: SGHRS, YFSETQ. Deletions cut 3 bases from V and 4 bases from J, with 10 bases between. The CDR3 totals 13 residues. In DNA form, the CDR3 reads TGCGCCAGCAGCTCAGGCAGGGGAGAGACCCAGTACTTC. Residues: CASSSGRGETQYF.

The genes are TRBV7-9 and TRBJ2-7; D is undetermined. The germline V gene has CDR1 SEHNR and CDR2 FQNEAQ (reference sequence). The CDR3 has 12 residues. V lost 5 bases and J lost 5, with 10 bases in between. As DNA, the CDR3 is TGTGCCAGCAGCCCCCAGGAACACGAGCAGTACTTC. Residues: CASSPQEHEQYF.